These T cell receptor beta chains were read from a single sample in a study of technical replicates of blood from a few donors. Using immunoSEQ multiplex PCR, the repertoire was profiled, and TCRdb retains in-frame clones only, with some absent. This sample yields 95,000 to 100,000 clones, of which 96% are seen a single time; approximately 0.2% belongs to the top ten. Material: T cells isolated from PBMCs. The receptors originated from a human donor in good health. CDR3s include the opening cysteine and the closing phenylalanine or tryptophan. The order of the fields is V gene, J gene, D gene, clone size, CDR3 protein, CDR3 DNA. D genes are given only for firm matches. Size values are once, few and many counts, or a class for expanded clones, and some rows have none.

v_call: TRBV19
j_call: TRBJ2-7
d_call: .
clone_size: .
cdr3_aa: CASSIIAGSEQYF
cdr3_nt: TGTGCCAGTAGTATCATTGCGGGGTCCGAGCAGTACTTC

v_call: TRBV12-5
j_call: TRBJ2-1
d_call: .
clone_size: .
cdr3_aa: CASGAIGGPYNEQFF
cdr3_nt: TGTGCTAGTGGTGCCATAGGGGGTCCCTACAATGAGCAGTTCTTC

v_call: TRBV5-4
j_call: TRBJ1-2
d_call: .
clone_size: once
cdr3_aa: CASRPGTYGGYGYTF
cdr3_nt: TGTGCCAGCAGACCCGGGACGTACGGGGGGTATGGCTACACCTTC

v_call: TRBV27
j_call: TRBJ2-5
d_call: .
clone_size: .
cdr3_aa: CATQRGTIGAHQETQYF
cdr3_nt: TGTGCCACCCAAAGGGGTACCATAGGGGCTCACCAAGAGACCCAGTACTTC

v_call: TRBV7-6
j_call: TRBJ2-7
d_call: .
clone_size: .
cdr3_aa: CASSLLGSEQYF
cdr3_nt: TGTGCCAGCAGCTTACTAGGATCCGAGCAGTACTTC

v_call: TRBV9
j_call: TRBJ1-1
d_call: .
clone_size: few
cdr3_aa: CASSATGHTEAFF
cdr3_nt: TGTGCCAGCAGCGCCACAGGGCACACTGAAGCTTTCTTT

v_call: TRBV18
j_call: TRBJ2-3
d_call: .
clone_size: .
cdr3_aa: CASRGSTDTQYF
cdr3_nt: TGTGCCAGCCGCGGGTCCACAGATACGCAGTATTTT

v_call: TRBV2
j_call: TRBJ1-1
d_call: .
clone_size: .
cdr3_aa: CASSSPDGAFF
cdr3_nt: TGTGCCAGCAGTTCACCAGATGGAGCTTTCTTT

v_call: TRBV7-8
j_call: TRBJ2-3
d_call: TRBD2
clone_size: .
cdr3_aa: CASGYRGGSDADTDTQYF
cdr3_nt: TGTGCCAGCGGATACCGAGGCGGGAGTGATGCGGACACAGATACGCAGTATTTT

v_call: TRBV6-5
j_call: TRBJ2-5
d_call: .
clone_size: .
cdr3_aa: CASISGETQYF
cdr3_nt: TGTGCCAGCATCTCGGGGGAGACCCAGTACTTC

v_call: TRBV7-3
j_call: TRBJ2-2
d_call: .
clone_size: .
cdr3_aa: CASSFNPGELFF
cdr3_nt: TGTGCCAGCAGCTTTAATCCCGGGGAGCTGTTTTTT

v_call: TRBV6-1
j_call: TRBJ2-7
d_call: .
clone_size: .
cdr3_aa: CASSEVRQTYEQYF
cdr3_nt: TGTGCCAGCAGTGAAGTGAGACAGACCTACGAGCAGTACTTC

v_call: TRBV6-5
j_call: TRBJ2-7
d_call: .
clone_size: .
cdr3_aa: CASKAQSTYEQYF
cdr3_nt: TGTGCCAGCAAGGCACAGTCAACCTACGAGCAGTACTTC

v_call: TRBV27
j_call: TRBJ1-4
d_call: .
clone_size: .
cdr3_aa: CASSPRGAGEKLFF
cdr3_nt: TGTGCCAGCAGCCCCCGGGGGGCGGGTGAAAAACTGTTTTTT

v_call: TRBV10-3
j_call: TRBJ2-3
d_call: .
clone_size: .
cdr3_aa: CAIGRAPTDTQYF
cdr3_nt: TGTGCCATTGGTAGAGCGCCCACAGATACGCAGTATTTT